This T cell receptor beta chain was obtained from a study of regulatory T cells in long-lasting Graves disease. General observations from the study: Blood alone, not thyroid tissue, was studied. Newly diagnosed patients had higher TCR diversity than persistent Graves' patients did. Favored gene segments in persistent disease were TRBV28, TRBJ1-2 and TRBJ2-5.

Time point reported: persistent/refractory GD, antithyroid drugs over 5 years with positive TRAb. PBMCs were the source of the RNA used for TCR sequencing. With respect to this clonotype: Its antigen is currently unknown.

Germline CDR1 and CDR2: DFQATT and SNEGSKA (reference sequence). The CDR3 has 16 amino acids. V shed 0 bases, J shed 4 bases, and the junction held 6 bases outside the gene matches. CDR3-region Arm-PCR and iRepertoire HTBI primers produced the TCR beta libraries. TCRdb re-analysed the multiplex PCR reads in MiXCR, keeping a single row per CDR3 protein. The data contain about 310,000 distinct CDR3 sequences, 20% to 25% of them singletons. The rearrangement uses TRBV20-1 and TRBJ2-7; 13 bases fit TRBD2. The starting material was peripheral blood mononuclear cells (PBMCs), obtained when the disease was refractory, from a patient treated with antithyroid drugs. The origin of this receptor is a female donor with Graves disease. Here the CDR3 reads CSARDVRTSGSYEQYF. Here the CDR3 DNA reads TGCAGTGCTAGAGATGTCAGGACTAGCGGGAGTTACGAGCAGTACTTC.